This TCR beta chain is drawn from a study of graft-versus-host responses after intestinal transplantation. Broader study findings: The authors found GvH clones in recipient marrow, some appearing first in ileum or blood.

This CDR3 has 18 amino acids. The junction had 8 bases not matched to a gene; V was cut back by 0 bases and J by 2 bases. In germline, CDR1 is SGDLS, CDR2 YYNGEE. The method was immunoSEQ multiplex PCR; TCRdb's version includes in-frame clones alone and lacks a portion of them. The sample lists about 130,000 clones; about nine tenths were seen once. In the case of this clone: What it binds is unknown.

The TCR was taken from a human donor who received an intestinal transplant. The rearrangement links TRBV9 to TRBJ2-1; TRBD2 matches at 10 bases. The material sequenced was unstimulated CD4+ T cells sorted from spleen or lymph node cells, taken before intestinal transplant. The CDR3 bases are TGTGCCAGCAGCGTAGTGGCTAGCGGGAGCCTTCCCTACAATGAGCAGTTCTTC. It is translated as CASSVVASGSLPYNEQFF.